This TCR beta chain was sequenced for a study of blood T cell repertoires in COVID-19. Only in-frame clones appear in the TCRdb table, and some are missing; sequencing was by immunoSEQ multiplex PCR. The table has under 350,000 clones, approximately 87% seen once; the top ten hold less than 6%. The V gene's germline CDR1 is SNHLY and CDR2 FYNNEI. V gave up 3 bases and J gave up 4 bases, with 12 bases separating them. The CDR3 consists of 14 residues. In its sample, this clone was seen many times. Sequenced: peripheral blood. This clonotype was obtained from a man aged 60 to 75 who had recovered from COVID-19. The chain combines TRBV2 with TRBJ1-2; no reliable D call. CDR3 in DNA: TGTGCCAGCAGTGACGGAGGACGGTCCTATGGCTACACCTTC. Translation: CASSDGGRSYGYTF.